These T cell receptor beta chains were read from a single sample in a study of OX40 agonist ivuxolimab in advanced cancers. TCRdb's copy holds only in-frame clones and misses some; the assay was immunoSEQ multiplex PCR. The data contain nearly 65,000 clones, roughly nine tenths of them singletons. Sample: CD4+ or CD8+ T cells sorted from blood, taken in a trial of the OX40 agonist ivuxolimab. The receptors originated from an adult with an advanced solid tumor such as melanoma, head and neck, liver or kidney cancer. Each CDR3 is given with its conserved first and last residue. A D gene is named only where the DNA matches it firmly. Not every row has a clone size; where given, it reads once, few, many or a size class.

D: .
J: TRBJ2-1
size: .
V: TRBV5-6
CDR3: CASSLQGWSSYNEQFF
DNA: TGTGCCAGCAGCTTACAGGGTTGGAGCTCCTACAATGAGCAGTTCTTC

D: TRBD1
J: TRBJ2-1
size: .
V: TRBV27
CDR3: CASSGQGGTYNEQFF
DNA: TGTGCCAGCAGTGGACAGGGTGGGACCTACAATGAGCAGTTCTTC

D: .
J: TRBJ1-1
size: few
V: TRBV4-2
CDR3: CASSQDPAAMNTEAFF
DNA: TGTGCCAGCAGCCAAGATCCGGCGGCGATGAACACTGAAGCTTTCTTT

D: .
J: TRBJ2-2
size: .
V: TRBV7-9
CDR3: CASSFGGATGELFF
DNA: TGTGCCAGCAGCTTCGGTGGGGCAACCGGGGAGCTGTTTTTT

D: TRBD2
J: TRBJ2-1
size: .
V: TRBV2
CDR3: CASSSLAGGYNEQFF
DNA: TGTGCCAGCAGTAGCCTAGCGGGAGGATACAATGAGCAGTTCTTC

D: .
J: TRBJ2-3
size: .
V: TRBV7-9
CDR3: CASSPSLGRTDTQYF
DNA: TGTGCCAGCAGCCCCTCTCTTGGCCGCACAGATACGCAGTATTTT

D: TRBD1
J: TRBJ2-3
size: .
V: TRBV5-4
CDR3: CASSLDRGQADTQYF
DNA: TGTGCCAGCAGCTTGGACAGGGGGCAAGCAGATACGCAGTATTTT

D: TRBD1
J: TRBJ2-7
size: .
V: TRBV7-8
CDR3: CASSLTGAREQYF
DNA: TGTGCCAGCAGCTTAACAGGGGCAAGGGAGCAGTACTTC

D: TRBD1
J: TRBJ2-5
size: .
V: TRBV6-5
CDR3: CASETGAVGETQYF
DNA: TGTGCCAGTGAGACAGGGGCGGTAGGAGAGACCCAGTACTTC

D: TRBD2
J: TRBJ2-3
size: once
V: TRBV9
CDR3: CASSVREGHTDTQYF
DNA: TGTGCCAGCAGCGTGCGGGAGGGGCACACAGATACGCAGTATTTT

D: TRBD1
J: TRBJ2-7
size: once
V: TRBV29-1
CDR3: CSVEVGDRGPYEQYF
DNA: TGCAGCGTTGAGGTAGGGGACAGGGGGCCTTACGAGCAGTACTTC

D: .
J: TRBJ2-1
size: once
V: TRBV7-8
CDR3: CASSLPGQKYNEQFF
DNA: TGTGCCAGCAGCCTACCGGGTCAGAAATACAATGAGCAGTTCTTC

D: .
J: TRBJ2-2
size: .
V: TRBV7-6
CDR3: CASSPRQGGTGELFF
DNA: TGTGCCAGCAGCCCCCGACAGGGAGGCACCGGGGAGCTGTTTTTT

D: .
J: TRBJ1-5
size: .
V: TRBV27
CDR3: CASSFHQGNQPQHF
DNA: TGTGCCAGCAGTTTCCACCAGGGGAATCAGCCCCAGCATTTT

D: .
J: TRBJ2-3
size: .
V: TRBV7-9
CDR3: CASTGSALPSTDTQYF
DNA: TGTGCCAGCACTGGGTCGGCCCTACCCTCCACAGATACGCAGTATTTT

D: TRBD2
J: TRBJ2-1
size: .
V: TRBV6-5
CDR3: CASSYFGTSGGYEQFF
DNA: TGTGCCAGCAGTTACTTCGGGACTAGCGGGGGTTATGAGCAGTTCTTC

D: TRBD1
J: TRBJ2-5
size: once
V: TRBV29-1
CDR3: CSAKPGTGPQTQYF
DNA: TGCAGCGCAAAACCGGGGACAGGCCCACAGACCCAGTACTTC

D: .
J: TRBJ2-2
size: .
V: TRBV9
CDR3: CASARAGTGELFF
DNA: TGTGCCAGCGCCAGGGCAGGCACCGGGGAGCTGTTTTTT